This T cell receptor beta chain derives from a study of blood T cells in healthy people across ages. Regarding the study as a whole: Aged donors had fewer naive CD4+ cells and lower diversity than long-lived donors. Estimates of total diversity, which came from one million sequenced T cells, were considered to be underestimates.

It was with a sample-barcoded 5' primer and a J-beta primer mix that a second PCR of roughly 7 to 12 cycles was run. TCRdb ran MiXCR on the 5' RACE reads and lists one entry per CDR3 protein. The sample contains roughly 1.5 million distinct CDR3 sequences, approximately 39% of which appear only once. Points on this clonotype: The antigen remains unidentified.

The germline gives CDR1 MNHEY, CDR2 SVGAGI. The CDR3 covers 15 residues. Trimming took off 6 bases at V and 4 bases at J, with 18 bases between the two ends. Sequencing was carried out using blood. This chain connects TRBV6-5 to TRBJ1-1, with D hard to call. This TCR came from a woman between 18 and 29 years old in good health. The CDR3 here is CASRMDLLDGTEAFF. DNA of the CDR3: TGTGCCAGCAGAATGGATCTACTAGATGGCACTGAAGCTTTCTTT.